The 32 T cell receptor beta chains below come from one sample, sequenced in a study of OX40 agonist ivuxolimab in advanced cancers. Sequenced by immunoSEQ multiplex PCR; TCRdb stores in-frame clones only, minus some. The top ten hold roughly 22% of the sample, which has about 77,000 clones, about 94% seen once. Source: CD4+ or CD8+ T cells sorted from blood, taken in a trial of the OX40 agonist ivuxolimab. These receptors originate from an adult with an advanced solid tumor such as melanoma, head and neck, liver or kidney cancer.

The chain uses TRBV21-1 and TRBJ2-7; the table calls TRBD1, which could not be checked here. TRBV21-1 is described as a pseudogene. The CDR3 is made up of 9 amino acids. CDR3 in DNA: TGTGCCAGCCGGGACAGGGGCTCCTTC. Residues: CASRDRGSF.

The V and J genes are TRBV7-6 and TRBJ2-4, with D unresolved. Trimming cost V 5 bases and J 1 base, with 15 bases left between them. Germline lookup yields CDR1 SGHVS and CDR2 FNYEAQ. The CDR3 sequence is 16 residues long. The DNA for the CDR3 is TGTGCCAGCAGCCCAGCAGACGGTGGGGCCAAAAACATTCAGTACTTC. Amino acids: CASSPADGGAKNIQYF.

This chain's CDR3 is CASSIRPGQLPNQPQHF. CDR3 nucleotides: TGTGCCAGTAGTATTAGGCCGGGACAGCTGCCCAATCAGCCCCAGCATTTT. The chain carries TRBV19 and TRBJ1-5; 7 bases are a match to TRBD1. Per germline, CDR1 LNHDA and CDR2 SQIVND (reference sequence). The V segment lost 3 bases and the J segment 3 bases; nucleotides outside the gene matches: 11. The CDR3 has 17 residues.

The V gene is TRBV6-6, the J gene TRBJ1-1, with D maybe TRBD1 (6 bases). V shed 6 bases and J shed 5 bases, with 16 bases lying between them. The CDR3 covers 14 residues. Per germline, CDR1 MNHNY and CDR2 SVGAGI (reference sequence). CDR3 loop: CASSPLRGGTEAFF. The DNA for the CDR3 is TGTGCCAGCAGCCCCCTCAGGGGAGGGACTGAAGCTTTCTTT.

The V and J genes are TRBV27 and TRBJ2-6; D unclear. This CDR3 spans 16 amino acids. CDR1 MNHEY and CDR2 SMNVEV come from the germline V gene (reference sequence). V shed 4 bases and J shed 3 bases, with 13 bases lying between them. CDR3 coding DNA: TGTGCCAGCAGTTCCCCCCGGGTGGATGGGGCCAACGTCCTGACTTTC. It yields the protein CASSSPRVDGANVLTF. The whole variable domain, remainder taken from reference TRBV27 and TRBJ2-6, is EAQVTQNPRYLITVTGKKLTVTCSQNMNHEYMSWYRQDPGLGLRQIYYSMNVEVTDKGDVPEGYKVSRKEKRNFPLILESPSPNQTSLYFCASSSPRVDGANVLTFGAGSRLTVL.

V usage is TRBV7-2 and J usage is TRBJ2-7, with TRBD2 matching 12 bases. From germline, CDR1 is SGHTA and CDR2 FQGNSA. After removal of 2 bases from V and 3 bases from J, the junction contained 8 bases not matched to a gene. This CDR3 has 17 amino acids. CDR3 amino acids: CASSLTGLAGGGYEQYF. The CDR3 DNA reads TGTGCCAGCAGCTTAACGGGACTAGCGGGTGGAGGCTACGAGCAGTACTTC. Variable domain in full (rest from reference TRBV7-2 and TRBJ2-7): GAGVSQSPSNKVTEKGKDVELRCDPISGHTALYWYRQSLGQGLEFLIYFQGNSAPDKSGLPSDRFSAERTGGSVSTLTIQRTQQEDSAVYLCASSLTGLAGGGYEQYFGPGTRLTVT.

The chain joins TRBV27 to TRBJ2-3; D unresolved. V shed 8 bases and J shed 5 bases, with 11 bases lying between them. Germline CDR1 MNHEY, CDR2 SMNVEV (reference sequence). This CDR3 spans 12 amino acids. The CDR3 DNA reads TGTGCCAGCGCCTTTCCCGGAGATACGCAGTATTTT. Translated: CASAFPGDTQYF.

This chain connects TRBV10-3 to TRBJ2-3; TRBD2 might be the D (5 bases). The length of the CDR3 is 14 residues. Germline CDR1 and CDR2: ENHRY and SYGVKD. Trimming pared 3 bases from V and 9 bases from J, leaving 16 bases between. CDR3 residues: CAISDPLAHGTQYF. CDR3 DNA sequence: TGTGCCATCAGTGATCCTCTAGCACATGGAACGCAGTATTTT.

The chain combines TRBV5-6 with TRBJ1-2; D remains ambiguous. This CDR3 is built from 17 residues. Germline V gene sequence: CDR1 SGHDT, CDR2 YYEEEE. V was shortened by 4 bases and J by 3 bases, with 22 bases between the two germline ends. The CDR3 reads CASSPPWGGRKDYGYTF. CDR3 bases: TGTGCCAGCAGCCCACCTTGGGGAGGGCGAAAAGACTATGGCTACACCTTC.

The rearrangement links TRBV19 to TRBJ2-7, with a weak D call TRBD2 (6 bases). This CDR3 is built from 12 residues. Trimming removed 8 bases from V and 4 bases from J, with 12 bases in between. Germline CDR1 reads LNHDA; CDR2 reads SQIVND (reference sequence). This CDR3 reads CASGGDPYEQYF. The CDR3 DNA is TGTGCCAGTGGAGGGGATCCTTACGAGCAGTACTTC.

The gene calls are TRBV18 and TRBJ2-1; D possibly corresponds to TRBD1 (6 bases). Germline values: CDR1 KGHSH, CDR2 LQKENI. The CDR3 contains 17 residues. V lost 6 bases, J lost 7 bases, and 25 bases lay in between. The CDR3 protein is CASSLSSRGALANEQFF. The CDR3 region has the DNA TGTGCCAGCTCCCTCAGTTCCAGGGGTGCGTTGGCGAATGAGCAGTTCTTC.

This clone was picked up one time. The chain links TRBV7-9 to TRBJ1-1, with 9 bases fitting TRBD1. This CDR3 has 13 residues. Germline V gene sequence: CDR1 SEHNR, CDR2 FQNEAQ (reference sequence). The V gene end was trimmed by 5 bases and the J gene end by 9 bases; junction bases not matched to a gene: 7. The chain's CDR3 is CASSTGQGRKAFF. CDR3 in DNA: TGTGCCAGCAGCACGGGACAGGGACGTAAAGCTTTCTTT.

The V gene is TRBV13, the J gene TRBJ1-5; D call uncertain. The CDR3 is 14 residues long. CDR1 PRHDT and CDR2 FYEKMQ come from the germline V gene (reference sequence). The V end was cut by 0 bases, the J end by 8 bases, with 11 bases between. The CDR3, as DNA: TGTGCCAGCAGCTTAGGCATCCCTCCCAAGCCCCAGCATTTT. It translates to CASSLGIPPKPQHF.

V gene TRBV5-5 combines with J gene TRBJ1-5; a weak D match, TRBD1 (6 bases). This CDR3 spans 15 amino acids. Trimming cost V 0 bases and J 3 bases, with 10 bases left between them. Per the germline V gene, CDR1 is SGHKS and CDR2 is YYEKEE (reference sequence). The CDR3: CASSLATGPNQPQHF. CDR3 nucleotides: TGTGCCAGCAGCTTGGCCACAGGGCCCAATCAGCCCCAGCATTTT. Full variable domain (remainder filled in from reference TRBV5-5 and TRBJ1-5): DAGVTQSPTHLIKTRGQQVTLRCSPISGHKSVSWYQQVLGQGPQFIFQYYEKEERGRGNFPDRFSARQFPNYSSELNVNALLLGDSALYLCASSLATGPNQPQHFGDGTRLSIL.

The rearrangement uses TRBV4-3 and TRBJ2-7; 7 bases fit TRBD2. The CDR3 runs to 16 residues. Trimming at V came to 0 bases and at J to 0 bases, leaving 5 bases not matched to a gene. The germline V gene encodes CDR1 LGHNA and CDR2 YSLEER. The CDR3 sequence is CASSQDNLAVSYEQYF. Here the CDR3 DNA reads TGCGCCAGCAGCCAAGATAACCTAGCGGTCTCCTACGAGCAGTACTTC.

The genes are TRBV7-9 and TRBJ2-7, with D unclear. The CDR3 has 11 residues. Trimming pared 5 bases from V and 5 bases from J, leaving 7 bases between. CDR1 is SEHNR, CDR2 FQNEAQ, per germline (reference sequence). The CDR3 here is CASSLAHEQYF. As DNA, the CDR3 is TGTGCCAGCAGCCTCGCCCACGAGCAGTACTTC.

CDR3: CSATLPYEQYF. CDR3 nucleotides: TGCAGTGCTACCCTCCCCTACGAGCAGTACTTC. The chain has TRBV20-1 and TRBJ2-7; D is undetermined. The CDR3 runs to 11 residues. The germline CDR1 and CDR2 sequences are DFQATT and SNEGSKA (reference sequence). V was clipped by 4 bases and J by 2 bases, with 6 bases between them.

Here the CDR3 DNA reads TGTGCCAGCAGCTGGTTTACAGGCTATTCCTACGAGCAGTACTTC. Its translation is CASSWFTGYSYEQYF. V is TRBV11-2 and J is TRBJ2-7; possible D gene TRBD1, 5 bases. CDR1 is SGHAT, CDR2 FQNNGV, per germline. V dropped 4 bases and J dropped 1 base, with 14 bases sitting between them. The CDR3 contains 15 residues. The whole variable domain, filled in from reference TRBV11-2 and TRBJ2-7, reads EAGVAQSPRYKIIEKRQSVAFWCNPISGHATLYWYQQILGQGPKLLIQFQNNGVVDDSQLPKDRFSAERLKGVDSTLKIQPAKLEDSAVYLCASSWFTGYSYEQYFGPGTRLTVT.

This clone was recorded a few times. The chain links TRBV7-9 to TRBJ2-7; 8 nucleotides agree with TRBD2. Germline trimming cut 2 bases from V and 3 bases from J; bases unmatched to any gene: 3. CDR3 length: 14 residues. Germline CDR1 SEHNR, CDR2 FQNEAQ (reference sequence). CDR3 region: CASSLPGGIYEQYF. CDR3 DNA: TGTGCCAGCAGCTTACCGGGGGGGATCTACGAGCAGTACTTC.

The rearrangement links TRBV6-1 to TRBJ1-1; a possible D gene is TRBD1 (5 bases). The germline gives CDR1 MNHNS, CDR2 SASEGT. The CDR3 sequence is 15 residues long. The V gene lost 0 bases and the J gene lost 6 bases, with 14 bases spanning the gap. Written as DNA, the CDR3 is TGTGCCAGCAGTGAAGCGCGGCAGGGAAAGGCTGAAGCTTTCTTT. It codes for CASSEARQGKAEAFF.

The chain has TRBV7-2 and TRBJ1-1; 10 bases map to TRBD1. V shed 4 bases, J shed 0 bases, and the junction held 8 bases outside the gene matches. The germline CDR1 and CDR2 sequences are SGHTA and FQGNSA. The CDR3 length is 17 residues. CDR3 in amino acids: CASSSRRQGAMNTEAFF. The CDR3 DNA follows: TGTGCCAGCAGCTCCCGACGACAGGGGGCGATGAACACTGAAGCTTTCTTT.

The chain is built from TRBV9 and TRBJ2-2; 11 positions match TRBD1. CDR1 and CDR2 from the germline V gene are SGDLS and YYNGEE. The ends lost 4 bases at V and 5 bases at J; junction bases unmatched: 7. The length of the CDR3 is 16 residues. CDR3 in DNA: TGTGCCAGCAGCCCCAACCGGGACAGGGGGACCGGGGAGCTGTTTTTT. This codes for CASSPNRDRGTGELFF.

J is TRBJ1-2 and V is TRBV27; possibly TRBD1 for D (6 bases). Germline-derived CDR1 and CDR2 are MNHEY and SMNVEV (reference sequence). The CDR3 has 13 amino acids. Trimming removed 5 bases at V and 7 bases at J, with 14 bases between. This CDR3 is CASSPIGTRGYTF. DNA for the CDR3: TGTGCCAGCAGTCCAATTGGGACACGTGGCTACACCTTC.

On this clone itself: In the same sample, other DNA sequences code for this CDR3. J is TRBJ2-7 and V is TRBV28; D not certain. V lost 3 bases and J lost 4, with 4 bases in between. The CDR3 extends over 11 amino acids. Germline values: CDR1 MDHEN, CDR2 SYDVKM. CDR3 residues: CASSFTYEQYF. The CDR3 DNA follows: TGTGCCAGCAGTTTCACGTACGAGCAGTACTTC. Filled out from reference TRBV28 and TRBJ2-7, the complete variable domain reads DVKVTQSSRYLVKRTGEKVFLECVQDMDHENMFWYRQDPGLGLRLIYFSYDVKMKEKGDIPEGYSVSREKKERFSLILESASTNQTSMYLCASSFTYEQYFGPGTRLTVT.

The DNA for the CDR3 is TGTGCCAGCAGTTTTAAAGGGTATGATTCACCCCTCCACTTT. Translating it yields CASSFKGYDSPLHF. This rearrangement joins TRBV27 to TRBJ1-6; D ambiguous. V was pared by 3 bases and J by 8 bases, with 11 bases between. In germline, CDR1 is MNHEY, CDR2 SMNVEV (reference sequence). The CDR3 is 14 amino acids.

The chain employs TRBV27 and TRBJ1-2, with D uncertain. The V gene's germline CDR1 is MNHEY and CDR2 SMNVEV (reference sequence). This CDR3 comprises 12 residues. Trimming stripped 8 bases from V and 7 bases from J, with 14 bases between. CDR3 in DNA: TGTGCCAGCCCGTCGTTATACGCTGGCTACACCTTC. Its translation is CASPSLYAGYTF.

The chain links TRBV6-6 to TRBJ2-2; D is undetermined. The germline CDR1 and CDR2 sequences are MNHNY and SVGAGI (reference sequence). CDR3 length: 11 amino acids. Trimming shortened V by 2 bases and J by 7 bases, and 2 bases separated the two germline ends. CDR3 DNA sequence: TGTGCCAGCAGTTACGACGGGGAGCTGTTTTTT. It yields the protein CASSYDGELFF.

CDR3 amino acids: CASSLGGRAYGYTF. The CDR3 bases are TGTGCCAGCAGCTTAGGAGGCAGGGCCTATGGCTACACCTTC. This chain connects TRBV7-9 to TRBJ1-2; D possibly corresponds to TRBD1 (5 bases). CDR3 length: 14 amino acids. The V end was cut by 1 base, the J end by 4 bases, with 10 bases between. CDR1 and CDR2 (germline): SEHNR, FQNEAQ (reference sequence).

This chain uses TRBV6-5 with TRBJ2-3; D possibly corresponds to TRBD1 (6 bases). CDR1 MNHEY and CDR2 SVGAGI come from the germline V gene. CDR3 length: 15 residues. V lost 6 bases and J 2 bases, leaving 15 bases between the germline ends. The CDR3 reads CASSSEGVFTDTQYF. The DNA for the CDR3 is TGTGCCAGCAGCTCAGAGGGGGTTTTCACAGATACGCAGTATTTT.

V and J are TRBV7-9 and TRBJ2-5, with no clear D. The CDR3 has 12 amino acids. Trimming cost V 1 base and J 5 bases, with 5 bases left between them. Germline CDR1 reads SEHNR; CDR2 reads FQNEAQ (reference sequence). This CDR3 reads CASSLGTETQYF. The DNA of the CDR3 is TGTGCCAGCAGCTTAGGGACGGAGACCCAGTACTTC.

V and J are TRBV4-3 and TRBJ2-5, with D perhaps matching TRBD1 (5 bases). Germline assignment: CDR1 LGHNA and CDR2 YSLEER. The CDR3 contains 15 residues. Deletions cut 4 bases from V and 3 bases from J, with 15 bases between. The DNA of the CDR3 is TGCGCCAGCAGCCCCATTTGGACAAGGGAAGAGACCCAGTACTTC. It codes for CASSPIWTREETQYF.

The V call is TRBV30, the J call TRBJ2-7; D is possibly TRBD2 (5 bases). From germline, CDR1 is GTSNPN and CDR2 SVGIG (reference sequence). CDR3 length: 13 amino acids. Trimming removed 7 bases at V and 3 bases at J, with 16 bases between. CDR3 residues: CAFELGLLYEQYF. Written as DNA, the CDR3 is TGTGCCTTTGAACTTGGACTGCTCTACGAGCAGTACTTC.